The 21 T cell receptor beta chains given below trace back to one sample, sequenced in a study of T cells expressing NK-cell markers. TCRdb reprocessed the 5' RACE reads, keeping one entry per CDR3 protein, no DNA. The ten most abundant clones cover around 0.42% of a sample with 200,000 to 300,000 distinct CDR3 sequences. The specimen was blood T cells: a sorted CD56 or NKG2C T cell subset, CD4+ or CD8+ T cells, or bulk PBMC T cells (not recorded which). These receptors originate from a man younger than 30 in good health.

The chain links TRBV5-5 to TRBJ1-1. This CDR3 contains 15 residues. From germline, CDR1 is SGHKS and CDR2 YYEKEE (reference sequence). CDR3 loop: CASSLGSSGSTEAFF. Variable domain in full (rest from reference TRBV5-5 and TRBJ1-1): DAGVTQSPTHLIKTRGQQVTLRCSPISGHKSVSWYQQVLGQGPQFIFQYYEKEERGRGNFPDRFSARQFPNYSSELNVNALLLGDSALYLCASSLGSSGSTEAFFGQGTRLTVV.

The chain combines TRBV6-2 or TRBV6-3 with TRBJ2-4. The CDR3 length is 14 residues. Germline V lookup: CDR1 MNHEY, CDR2 SVGEGT. The CDR3 loop is CASSQELAKNIQYF.

This rearrangement joins TRBV12-3 or TRBV12-4 to TRBJ1-5. CDR3 length equals 13 residues. The CDR3 loop is CASLGPINQPQHF.

The gene calls are TRBV18 and TRBJ1-6; the D call from TCRdb, TRBD1, cannot be confirmed without DNA. The CDR3 runs to 15 residues. From germline, CDR1 is KGHSH and CDR2 LQKENI. CDR3 sequence: CASSLDRGVNSPLHF.

The chain combines TRBV6-1 with TRBJ2-1; the TCRdb D gene call, TRBD2, has no DNA to confirm it. The CDR3 is 15 residues long. The germline V gene has CDR1 MNHNS and CDR2 SASEGT. The CDR3 reads CASKVGTSGTNEQFF.

The J gene is TRBJ1-2, the V gene TRBV11-2; the D call from TCRdb, TRBD1, cannot be confirmed without DNA. This CDR3 has 15 amino acids. Germline loops: CDR1 SGHAT, CDR2 FQNNGV. The CDR3 here is CASSWDGQGASSYTF.

This chain links TRBV7-9 with TRBJ2-1. CDR1 is SEHNR and CDR2 is FQNEAQ in the germline V gene (reference sequence). The CDR3 totals 12 residues. CDR3 in amino acids: CASSLEWSDEFF. The entire variable domain, with the rest obtained from reference TRBV7-9 and TRBJ2-1, is as follows: DTGVSQNPRHKITKRGQNVTFRCDPISEHNRLYWYRQTLGQGPEFLTYFQNEAQLEKSRLLSDRFSAERPKGSFSTLEIQRTEQGDSAMYLCASSLEWSDEFFGPGTRLTVL.

The J gene is TRBJ2-3, the V gene TRBV28; there is no DNA to check the TCRdb D call of TRBD2. The CDR3 has 15 residues. Germline V gene sequence: CDR1 MDHEN, CDR2 SYDVKM. The CDR3 region is CASSSSAGRTDTQYF.

The chain joins TRBV7-2 to TRBJ2-1; TCRdb returns TRBD2, unconfirmable since there is no DNA. This CDR3 is 17 amino acids long. Germline assignment: CDR1 SGHTA and CDR2 FQGNSA. The CDR3 is CASSSQGGGRVDNEQFF.

CDR3 sequence: CASSFGVIGYTF. The V gene is TRBV28, the J gene TRBJ1-2. Germline V gives CDR1 MDHEN, CDR2 SYDVKM. The CDR3 is 12 amino acids.

The V gene is TRBV4-1, the J gene TRBJ1-2; TCRdb's D call of TRBD1 is untestable without DNA. Germline CDR1 and CDR2: MGHRA and YSYEKL. This CDR3 comprises 13 residues. CDR3 loop: CASRPGQGHGYTF.

The chain employs TRBV9 and TRBJ2-7; absent DNA, TCRdb's TRBD2 call cannot be checked. The CDR3 contains 15 residues. Per germline, CDR1 SGDLS and CDR2 YYNGEE. CDR3 region: CASSAPGPRALKQYF.

The CDR3: CASSPNLRDRAYNEQFF. V is TRBV5-4 and J is TRBJ2-1; TCRdb returns TRBD1, unconfirmable since there is no DNA. This CDR3 is 17 amino acids long. Per the germline V gene, CDR1 is SGHNT and CDR2 is YYREEE (reference sequence).

The chain joins TRBV7-2 to TRBJ1-1; the D call of TRBD1 rests on TCRdb alone, since no DNA is present to check it. This CDR3 region has 13 residues. Germline CDR1 and CDR2: SGHTA and FQGNSA. The CDR3 region is CASSSRGGLEAFF.

The J gene is TRBJ2-7, the V gene TRBV7-6; the TCRdb D gene call, TRBD1, has no DNA to confirm it. Germline loops: CDR1 SGHVS, CDR2 FNYEAQ. CDR3 length: 12 residues. CDR3 loop: CASSLQDRENYF.

The chain links TRBV6-2 or TRBV6-3 to TRBJ2-6; TCRdb names TRBD1, which stays unverified in the absence of DNA. The CDR3 loop spans 16 amino acids. Germline CDR1 and CDR2: MNHEY and SVGEGT. The CDR3 sequence is CASRGTRETGANVLTF.

This chain links TRBV5-6 with TRBJ2-5; TCRdb gives TRBD2 as the D gene, but with no DNA this cannot be confirmed. CDR1 SGHDT and CDR2 YYEEEE come from the germline V gene. This CDR3 is 18 amino acids long. The CDR3 region is CASSLQGLAGGPLETQYF.

The chain recombines TRBV14 with TRBJ1-1; the D call of TRBD1 rests on TCRdb alone, since no DNA is present to check it. CDR1 is SGHDN, CDR2 FVKESK, per germline. The CDR3 is made up of 16 amino acids. CDR3 loop: CASSQGRTGLNTEAFF. Filled out from reference TRBV14 and TRBJ1-1, the complete variable domain reads EAGVTQFPSHSVIEKGQTVTLRCDPISGHDNLYWYRRVMGKEIKFLLHFVKESKQDESGMPNNRFLAERTGGTYSTLKVQPAELEDSGVYFCASSQGRTGLNTEAFFGQGTRLTVV.

The chain carries TRBV15 and TRBJ2-1; checking the TCRdb D call of TRBD1 is not possible without DNA. This CDR3 spans 17 amino acids. Germline CDR1 is LNHNV and CDR2 is YYDKDF (reference sequence). CDR3 sequence reads: CATSRDQGASGYNEQFF.

The chain is built from TRBV20-1 and TRBJ1-5; TCRdb's D call of TRBD1 is untestable without DNA. The CDR3 length is 14 residues. The germline CDR1 and CDR2 sequences are DFQATT and SNEGSKA (reference sequence). The CDR3 sequence is CSAPRRDRNQPQHF.

The genes are TRBV23-1 and TRBJ2-1; the TCRdb call, TRBD1, lacks DNA for checking. TRBV23-1 is noted as an ORF with a role that remains uncertain. The CDR3 covers 15 residues. CDR3 protein: CASSVTGTPVDEQFF.